This T cell receptor (beta chain) was sequenced for a study of post-analysis software for immune sequencing data. The length of the CDR3 is 14 residues. The V gene's germline CDR1 is KGHDR and CDR2 SFDVKD. V dropped 2 bases and J dropped 3; count of bases not matched to a gene: 3. Incorporated into the TCR beta cDNA libraries were unique molecular identifiers, which served to reduce PCR and sequencing biases. A single record per CDR3 protein comes from TCRdb applying MiXCR to the PCR reads. The top ten hold around an eighth of the sample, which has hundreds of thousands of distinct CDR3 sequences, less than 35% seen once. This clonotype has a handful of counts. The antigen remains undetermined. Study-level points and caveats: In multiple sclerosis, normalized Chao1 diversity was significantly below that of controls. A few TRBV segments occurring more often in patients than controls included TRBV5-6, TRBV5-1 and TRBV20-1.

Sequenced sample: blood. The clonotype originates from a girl between 10 and 17 years old with multiple sclerosis. V usage is TRBV24-1 and J usage is TRBJ2-7; 7 nucleotides line up with TRBD1. The CDR3 region is CATSDSRQGYEQYF. The CDR3 nucleotides are TGTGCCACCAGTGATTCCCGACAGGGCTACGAGCAGTACTTC.